The 2 T cell receptor beta chains listed next were all sequenced from one sample in a study of neurological immune-mediated disorders. TCRdb independently ran MiXCR on the 5' RACE reads; one entry per CDR3 protein. This table holds under 80,000 distinct CDR3 sequences, 4.5% to 5.5% found once. The specimen was PBMCs. These receptors all come from a woman aged 45-59 years with multiple sclerosis.

This clonotype appeared a few times. An end of the junction differs from the germline gene, which may be a read error. V and J are TRBV4-3 and TRBJ1-5; D not certain. Germline lookup yields CDR1 LGHNA and CDR2 YSLEER. The CDR3 extends over 15 amino acids. The CDR3, as DNA: TGCGCCAGCAGCCAAGATTGGGGTATCAATCAGCCCCAGAATTTT. This translates into CASSQDWGINQPQNF.

This clonotype has ten or more counts. The chain links TRBV2 to TRBJ2-3, with D possibly called TRBD1 or TRBD2 (5 bases each). V lost 4 bases and J lost 8, with 10 bases in between. The length of the CDR3 is 12 residues. Germline assignment: CDR1 SNHLY and CDR2 FYNNEI. The CDR3 reads CASSGRDRTQYF. CDR3 in DNA: TGTGCCAGCAGTGGCCGGGACCGTACGCAGTATTTT.